The clone carrying this TCR beta chain was seen more than once but under ten times. Its target is unknown. The data derive from a study of T-cell memory formation after mild COVID-19. Study as a whole: TCR clusters were mostly confined to one donor each. General study points: Among CD4+ contracting clones, most were CM and EM, and CD8+ ones EMRA.

J was trimmed by 2 bases and V by 1 base; bases with no gene match: 12. Germline V CDR1 and CDR2: KGHDR, SFDVKD. There are 19 residues in the CDR3. TCRdb processed the 5' RACE reads anew with MiXCR; each CDR3 protein has one entry. The table records about 350,000 distinct CDR3 sequences, 25% to 30% of them present only once. The chain joins TRBV24-1 to TRBJ1-2; TRBD1 matches 10 bases. This TCR came from an adult woman who had mild COVID-19 (a few samples of this study predate the infection). Cell type and time point are not known. Sequencing input: PBMCs or a T cell subset sorted from them (not recorded which). The CDR3 region is CATSDFSRDRGDLNYGYTF. Written as DNA, the CDR3 is TGTGCCACCAGTGATTTCTCCCGGGACAGGGGTGATTTAAACTATGGCTACACCTTC.